A single T cell receptor (beta chain) is shown here with its context. In this sample, this clonotype turned up a few times. Its antigen has not been determined. There are no base qualities to consult, and no much larger clone falls within one base. This sample is part of a study of T cells after yellow fever vaccination (dated by TCRdb to between 2018 and 2021). Regarding the study in general: Libraries from fractions with low cell numbers were prepared with the SMART-Seq v4 Ultra Low Input RNA kit. Bulk TCR alpha and beta repertoires were sequenced longitudinally to track T-cell clones before and after primary and booster YFV17D yellow fever vaccination. The cohort comprised two healthy male donors, one aged 18 to 30 and one aged 30 to 40 years. Blood was drawn at multiple timepoints before and after primary and secondary immunization, with bulk PBMC replicates and cell subsets isolated. Overall study results and their limits: After the booster, most clones that had expanded after primary vaccination were detected again (around 96% of CD4 and around 88% of CD8), suggesting broad maintenance of memory. The secondary T-cell response was weaker than the primary response but faster, peaking on day 5 instead of day 15. A small share of clonotypes was detected in both CD4 and CD8 compartments, with the overlap likely arising from convergent recombination. Computational filtering was required because FACS-sorted repertoires could contain abundant contaminating clonotypes from the bulk population. Only a couple of donors were included in the study, so the extent to which the findings can be generalized is limited.

Read against the paper, the sample's treatment or condition label means: live attenuated yellow fever vaccine strain. At every blood-draw timepoint, two biological replicates of bulk PBMCs were collected. PBMCs were isolated from peripheral blood using a standard Ficoll-Paque protocol. TriZol was used to extract RNA from bulk PBMCs, from CD4 and CD8 fractions, and from dextramer-positive and dextramer-negative fractions. Sequencing instrument: Illumina NovaSeq 6000. Synthesis of TCR cDNA relied on 5'RACE template switching, a step that introduced a universal primer site along with unique molecular identifiers. cDNA synthesis was primed from both the TCR alpha and TCR beta constant segments. Library amplification used two PCR steps, and the second PCR step added sample barcodes and sequencing adapters. Sequencing of libraries was performed on Illumina HiSeq 2500 (2x100 bp) or NovaSeq (2x150 bp). For the original study's pipeline: Reads were demultiplexed and collapsed into UMI consensus sequences with MIGEC, and V(D)J alignment was performed with MiXCR. Vaccine-responding clonotypes were identified with edgeR using replicate PBMC samples, with FDR below 0.01 and a log2 fold change above 5 up to day 15 being required. Bulk clonotypes were assigned CD4 or CD8 identity according to which sequenced CD4 or CD8 repertoire held them at higher abundance. TCRdb itself trimmed the public reads at Q25 with fastp, ran MiXCR and retained productive beta chains. Each CDR3 protein appears once, grouped with its most common genes and DNA. The V and J calls were determined by TCRdb, not by the authors. This sample is represented by some 340,000 distinct CDR3 sequences; roughly 4.3% of them were singletons. Around 23% of the sample lies in the top ten.

The source is a man aged 18 to 29 who received the YFV17D yellow fever vaccine. Source: PBMCs, taken 5 days after the yellow fever booster vaccination.

The CDR3 reads as follows: CSARGSGFRREQYF. The DNA sequence is given as TGCAGTGCTAGAGGTAGCGGGTTTCGGCGCGAGCAGTACTTC. This chain joins TRBV20-1 to TRBJ2-7; 7 junctional bases match TRBD2. The CDR3 measures 14 amino acids from cysteine to phenylalanine. The read is trimmed to its CDR3 DNA, 42 bases read in frame from base 1. Trimming accounts for 1 base at V and 6 bases at J, while the number of junction bases matched to no gene is 9. CDR1 DFQATT and CDR2 SNEGSKA are derived from the germline V gene (reference sequence).